A selection of T cell receptor beta chains follows, all from one sample in a study of OX40 agonist ivuxolimab in advanced cancers. TCRdb's table, derived via immunoSEQ multiplex PCR, lists solely in-frame clones and lacks some. The profile covers 56,000 or so clones, with about 82% appearing a single time and less than 5% taken by the ten largest. The sample was CD4+ or CD8+ T cells sorted from blood, taken in a trial of the OX40 agonist ivuxolimab. These receptors were collected from an adult with an advanced solid tumor such as melanoma, head and neck, liver or kidney cancer. Both conserved end residues are part of each CDR3. The order of the fields is D gene, V gene, J gene, clone size, CDR3 DNA, CDR3 protein. The D gene is left open where the match is weak. Only part of the rows carry a size: once, few, many, or a class if the clone is expanded.

D: TRBD1
V: TRBV18
J: TRBJ2-2
size: NA
DNA: TGTGCCAGCTCACCGTCGGACAGGGGGATTACCGGGGAGCTGTTTTTT
CDR3: CASSPSDRGITGELFF

D: NA
V: TRBV28
J: TRBJ2-1
size: once
DNA: TGTGCCAGCGGAACGGGGTCCTACAATGAGCAGTTCTTC
CDR3: CASGTGSYNEQFF

D: TRBD2
V: TRBV6-5
J: TRBJ2-1
size: NA
DNA: TGTGCCAGCAGGGCCTTAGCGGGGGGGCACAATGAGCAGTTCTTC
CDR3: CASRALAGGHNEQFF

D: NA
V: TRBV28
J: TRBJ2-7
size: NA
DNA: TGTGCCAGCAGTTTATCTTCACAGATTGGGTACGAGCAGTACTTC
CDR3: CASSLSSQIGYEQYF

D: NA
V: TRBV6-5
J: TRBJ1-6
size: NA
DNA: TGTGCCAGCAGTTACCGGCCCACCAATTCACCCCTCCACTTT
CDR3: CASSYRPTNSPLHF

D: TRBD1
V: TRBV14
J: TRBJ2-5
size: NA
DNA: TGTGCCAGCAGTCCGGACAGGGTCCAAGAGACCCAGTACTTC
CDR3: CASSPDRVQETQYF

D: NA
V: TRBV6-1
J: TRBJ1-2
size: NA
DNA: TGTGCCATTTCGTCGGCAGGGCAGGGGAGTTATGGCTACACCTTC
CDR3: CAISSAGQGSYGYTF

D: NA
V: TRBV21-1
J: TRBJ2-3
size: NA
DNA: TGTGCCAGCAGCAAACCCAGCCCTCGTCTCGGCGGGGGTATGACAGATACGCAGTATTTT
CDR3: CASSKPSPRLGGGMTDTQYF

D: NA
V: TRBV7-2
J: TRBJ2-1
size: few
DNA: TGTGCCAGCAGCTTCGGTCCCACTAGAATCGGTGAGCAGTTCTTC
CDR3: CASSFGPTRIGEQFF

D: NA
V: TRBV28
J: TRBJ1-4
size: NA
DNA: TGTGCCAGCAGTCCCTCCTATGCAACTAATGAAAAACTGTTTTTT
CDR3: CASSPSYATNEKLFF

D: TRBD2
V: TRBV6-5
J: TRBJ2-3
size: NA
DNA: TGTGCCAGCCGGCGGGGGGATACGCAGTATTTT
CDR3: CASRRGDTQYF

D: TRBD2
V: TRBV4-1
J: TRBJ2-1
size: NA
DNA: TGCGCCAGCAGCCAAGTGGGAGCGGGGGGCAATGAGCAGTTCTTC
CDR3: CASSQVGAGGNEQFF

D: NA
V: TRBV7-9
J: TRBJ2-7
size: NA
DNA: TGTGCCAGCAGCTTAGGCGGACATTCTTCTCCCTACGAGCAGTACTTC
CDR3: CASSLGGHSSPYEQYF

D: TRBD2
V: TRBV30
J: TRBJ2-5
size: NA
DNA: TGTGCCTGGTCTACTAGCGGCGAGACCCAGTACTTC
CDR3: CAWSTSGETQYF

D: NA
V: TRBV4-1
J: TRBJ1-2
size: once
DNA: TGCGCCAGCAGCCGCACACCGGGACTAATCAATCGACGGGCTAGCTATGGCTACACCTTC
CDR3: CASSRTPGLINRRASYGYTF

D: TRBD1
V: TRBV5-5
J: TRBJ2-3
size: NA
DNA: TGTGCCAGCAGCCCAGGGACAGACCACACAGATACGCAGTATTTT
CDR3: CASSPGTDHTDTQYF

D: NA
V: TRBV11-2
J: TRBJ2-7
size: NA
DNA: TGTGCCAGCAGTCTTAGGTTGGGGGTTCTCGAGCAGTACTTC
CDR3: CASSLRLGVLEQYF

D: TRBD1
V: TRBV7-3
J: TRBJ2-3
size: NA
DNA: TGTGCCAGCAGCTTCGACAGGGCCGGGACGCAGTATTTT
CDR3: CASSFDRAGTQYF

D: NA
V: TRBV25-1
J: TRBJ2-5
size: NA
DNA: TGTGCCAGCAGTGGCCCTCAAGAGACCCAGTACTTC
CDR3: CASSGPQETQYF

D: NA
V: TRBV6-6
J: TRBJ2-7
size: NA
DNA: TGTGCCAGCAGTTACAGGGGGAGCTCCTACGAGCAGTACTTC
CDR3: CASSYRGSSYEQYF

D: NA
V: TRBV28
J: TRBJ1-2
size: NA
DNA: TGTGCCAGCAGTTCCCCAGGACAGATCTATGGCTACACCTTC
CDR3: CASSSPGQIYGYTF

D: TRBD2
V: TRBV9
J: TRBJ2-3
size: NA
DNA: TGTGCCAGCAGCACGGGACTCCTGGGGGGGGCAGATACGCAGTATTTT
CDR3: CASSTGLLGGADTQYF

D: NA
V: TRBV7-9
J: TRBJ2-3
size: few
DNA: TGTGCCAGCAGCTCGTGGTCGATAACAGATACGCAGTATTTT
CDR3: CASSSWSITDTQYF

D: NA
V: TRBV4-1
J: TRBJ2-7
size: once
DNA: TGCGCCAGCAGCCCGTTTTTACGGGATTCCGAGCAGTACTTC
CDR3: CASSPFLRDSEQYF

D: TRBD1
V: TRBV5-6
J: TRBJ2-7
size: NA
DNA: TGTGCCAGCAGCTTAGGGACAGGGGACGAGCAGTACTTC
CDR3: CASSLGTGDEQYF

D: NA
V: TRBV6-1
J: TRBJ2-2
size: NA
DNA: TGTGCCAGCAGGGGGAGCGTTGAGAGCGGGGAGCTGTTTTTT
CDR3: CASRGSVESGELFF

D: NA
V: TRBV5-1
J: TRBJ1-1
size: NA
DNA: TGCGCCAGCAGCCGGGCCGGGGACGGTGAAGCTTTCTTT
CDR3: CASSRAGDGEAFF

D: NA
V: TRBV13
J: TRBJ1-2
size: NA
DNA: TGTGCCAGCAGCTTAGGACAGAATGGCTACACCTTC
CDR3: CASSLGQNGYTF